This TCR beta chain was sequenced for a study of blood T cell repertoires in COVID-19. The authors' processing: The assay estimated nucleated cells by amplifying reference gene primers. The data were produced by immunoSEQ multiplex PCR, yet TCRdb's version contains in-frame clones alone and is incomplete. Clone size and V and J calls were adopted from that table, with D and trimming inferred from the DNA. The repertoire consists of about 46,000 clones, with over 80% occurring once and the leading ten covering 15% to 20%. Germline CDR1 reads SGDLS; CDR2 reads YYNGEE. The CDR3 sequence is 16 residues long. Trimming pared 0 bases from V and 0 bases from J, leaving 10 bases between.

The sample taken for sequencing was peripheral blood. This TCR derives from a human donor in a cohort sampled during active COVID-19. The J gene is TRBJ2-1, the V gene TRBV9; D is unresolved. In DNA, the CDR3 is TGTGCCAGCAGCGTAGGTTACTCCTCCTCCTACAATGAGCAGTTCTTC. Encoded protein: CASSVGYSSSYNEQFF.